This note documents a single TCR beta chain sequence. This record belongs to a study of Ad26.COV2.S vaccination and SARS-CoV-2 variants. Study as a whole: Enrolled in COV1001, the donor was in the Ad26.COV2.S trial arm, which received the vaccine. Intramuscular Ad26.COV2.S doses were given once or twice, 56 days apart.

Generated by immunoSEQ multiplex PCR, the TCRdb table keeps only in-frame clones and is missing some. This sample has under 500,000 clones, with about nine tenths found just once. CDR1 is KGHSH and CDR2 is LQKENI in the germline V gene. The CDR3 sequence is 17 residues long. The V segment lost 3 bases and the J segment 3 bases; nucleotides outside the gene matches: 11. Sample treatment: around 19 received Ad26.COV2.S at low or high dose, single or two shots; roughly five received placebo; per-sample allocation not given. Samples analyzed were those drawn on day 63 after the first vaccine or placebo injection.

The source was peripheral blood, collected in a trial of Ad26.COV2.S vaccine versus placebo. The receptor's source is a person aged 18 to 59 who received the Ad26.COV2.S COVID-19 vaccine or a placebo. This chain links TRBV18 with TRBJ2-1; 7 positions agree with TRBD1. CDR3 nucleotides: TGTGCCAGCTCACCCAAACAATCGGCAGGGGGCTACAATGAGCAGTTCTTC. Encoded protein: CASSPKQSAGGYNEQFF.